Presented here are 19 T cell receptor beta chains from one specimen sequenced in a study of T cell responses to AZD1222 COVID-19 vaccine. Here immunoSEQ multiplex PCR was the method, and the copy in TCRdb shows in-frame clones only, minus some. The sample lists tens of thousands of clones, approximately 90% occurring once. The sequences come from peripheral blood, collected on day 0 of AZD1222 vaccination. These TCRs come from an adult in good health.

The V gene is TRBV2, the J gene TRBJ2-1; 14 bases align to TRBD2. The CDR3 totals 16 residues. With V trimmed by 5 bases and J by 4 bases, 4 bases remained unmatched. Germline V gives CDR1 SNHLY, CDR2 FYNNEI. CDR3: CASSPRTSGGYNEQFF. CDR3 nucleotide sequence: TGTGCCAGCAGTCCCAGGACTAGCGGGGGGTACAATGAGCAGTTCTTC.

This clone has only one observation. V usage is TRBV4-1 and J usage is TRBJ2-3, with a weak D call TRBD2 (7 bases). CDR1 MGHRA and CDR2 YSYEKL come from the germline V gene. This CDR3 comprises 17 residues. Trimming took off 4 bases at V and 2 bases at J, with 19 bases between the two ends. The DNA of the CDR3 is TGCGCCAGCAGCCTCGGGTGGGAGGGACAAATCACAGATACGCAGTATTTT. Translated: CASSLGWEGQITDTQYF.

The chain couples TRBV7-9 to TRBJ2-7, with TRBD2 matching over 14 bases. V was clipped by 6 bases and J by 7 bases; unmatched bases: 8. CDR1 is SEHNR and CDR2 is FQNEAQ in the germline V gene (reference sequence). This CDR3 has 15 residues. The DNA for the CDR3 is TGTGCCAGCAGTTCCGAAGGGACTAGCGGGAGAGAGCAGTACTTC. Its protein is CASSSEGTSGREQYF. Variable domain in full (rest from reference TRBV7-9 and TRBJ2-7): DTGVSQNPRHKITKRGQNVTFRCDPISEHNRLYWYRQTLGQGPEFLTYFQNEAQLEKSRLLSDRFSAERPKGSFSTLEIQRTEQGDSAMYLCASSSEGTSGREQYFGPGTRLTVT.

V usage is TRBV7-3 and J usage is TRBJ1-1; D gene uncertain. Germline V gives CDR1 SGHTA, CDR2 FQGTGA. With 6 bases removed from V and 3 bases from J, the gap between germline ends came to 11 bases. The CDR3 is 13 amino acids. DNA of the CDR3: TGTGCCAGCAGGTTCGCTCCCGACACTGAAGCTTTCTTT. It yields the protein CASRFAPDTEAFF.

The rearrangement joins TRBV7-9 to TRBJ1-3; unclear D gene. The germline V and J ends were trimmed by 6 bases and 2 bases, with 14 bases remaining between them. CDR1 and CDR2 (germline): SEHNR, FQNEAQ (reference sequence). The CDR3 spans 15 residues. CDR3: CASSRATEAGNTIYF. CDR3 bases: TGTGCCAGCAGTAGGGCAACAGAAGCTGGAAACACCATATATTTT.

The chain recombines TRBV27 with TRBJ2-7, with 7 bases lining up with TRBD2. CDR1 and CDR2 from the germline V gene are MNHEY and SMNVEV (reference sequence). This CDR3 is built from 13 residues. Trimming took 2 bases from V and 2 from J; bases not matched to a gene: 0. This CDR3 reads CASSLGTTYEQYF. The DNA for the CDR3 is TGTGCCAGCAGTTTAGGGACTACCTACGAGCAGTACTTC.

This clone has a single count. This chain joins TRBV20-1 and TRBJ1-2, with D hard to call. The CDR3 has 9 amino acids. Germline V lookup: CDR1 DFQATT, CDR2 SNEGSKA (reference sequence). V lost 5 bases and J lost 6, with 4 bases in between. CDR3 bases: TGCAGTGCTGCGAATGGCTACACCTTC. This encodes CSAANGYTF.

The V gene is TRBV7-2, the J gene TRBJ2-5; D call uncertain. The CDR3 consists of 12 residues. Germline V gene data show CDR1 as SGHTA and CDR2 as FQGNSA. V shed 5 bases and J shed 5 bases, with 9 bases lying between them. CDR3 coding DNA: TGTGCCAGCAGCCACGGCGGCGAGACCCAGTACTTC. Protein sequence: CASSHGGETQYF.

CDR3 residues: CASSGRLYSPLHF. The CDR3 DNA is TGTGCCAGTAGCGGCAGGCTTTATTCACCCCTCCACTTT. The chain uses TRBV19 and TRBJ1-6; D is uncertain. Germline loops: CDR1 LNHDA, CDR2 SQIVND (reference sequence). V lost 6 bases and J lost 8, with 11 bases in between. The CDR3 has 13 amino acids.

The V gene is TRBV28, the J gene TRBJ1-4; 8 bases fit TRBD1. This CDR3 has 17 amino acids. The trim removed 3 bases at V and 8 bases at J, leaving 14 bases unmatched. CDR1 and CDR2 (germline): MDHEN, SYDVKM. CDR3 sequence reads: CASSFSTGGVRGEKLFF. CDR3 coding DNA: TGTGCCAGCAGTTTCAGTACAGGGGGGGTAAGGGGCGAAAAACTGTTTTTT.

CDR3 DNA sequence: TGTGCCAGCAGCCCGCCGGGACTAGCGGGAGTGGGCCAAGAGACCCAGTACTTC. Amino acids: CASSPPGLAGVGQETQYF. This chain uses TRBV28 with TRBJ2-5, with 14 bases aligning to TRBD2. CDR1 and CDR2 from the germline V gene are MDHEN and SYDVKM. Germline trimming cut 6 bases from V and 1 base from J; bases unmatched to any gene: 10. CDR3 length equals 18 residues.

V gene TRBV6-2 or TRBV6-3 combines with J gene TRBJ2-7; D is possibly TRBD1 or TRBD2 (5 bases each). The CDR3 sequence is 14 residues long. CDR1 MNHEY and CDR2 SVGEGT come from the germline V gene. Trimming left V 5 bases short and J 9 bases short, with 20 bases between. The CDR3 sequence: CASSTGTEHQGQYF. CDR3 in DNA: TGTGCCAGCAGTACCGGGACCGAGCACCAGGGGCAGTACTTC.

This clone came up a few times. The chain recombines TRBV2 with TRBJ2-7; 9 bases map to TRBD2. Germline V gives CDR1 SNHLY, CDR2 FYNNEI. CDR3 length: 16 residues. V trimming: 4 bases; J trimming: 7 bases; junction bases outside the gene matches: 14. The CDR3 sequence: CASSVSEGSGSYEQYF. The CDR3 DNA is TGTGCCAGCAGTGTATCTGAGGGTAGCGGGAGTTATGAGCAGTACTTC. The full variable domain, completed using reference TRBV2 and TRBJ2-7, is EPEVTQTPSHQVTQMGQEVILRCVPISNHLYFYWYRQILGQKVEFLVSFYNNEISEKSEIFDDQFSVERPDGSNFTLKIRSTKLEDSAMYFCASSVSEGSGSYEQYFGPGTRLTVT.

The chain is built from TRBV9 and TRBJ2-7, with 8 nucleotides matching TRBD1. The germline V gene has CDR1 SGDLS and CDR2 YYNGEE. V lost 7 bases to trimming and J lost 4 bases; unmatched junction nucleotides: 10. The CDR3 spans 14 residues. The CDR3 bases are TGTGCCAGCGGCCGGACAGGGACGGGGTACGAGCAGTACTTC. It is translated as CASGRTGTGYEQYF.

The chain is built from TRBV27 and TRBJ2-3; D not certain. CDR1 and CDR2 (germline): MNHEY, SMNVEV (reference sequence). Trimming cost V 2 bases and J 0 bases, with 6 bases left between them. This CDR3 is 14 amino acids long. For the CDR3, the DNA is TGTGCCAGCAGTTTACTGGACAGCACAGATACGCAGTATTTT. Its translation: CASSLLDSTDTQYF.

V and J are TRBV12-3 or TRBV12-4 and TRBJ2-7; 8 bases are shared with TRBD1. This CDR3 has 12 residues. V dropped 6 bases and J dropped 6; count of bases not matched to a gene: 4. CDR3 nucleotides: TGTGCCAGCAGCCCGGACAGGGCCGAGCAGTACTTC. Translated: CASSPDRAEQYF.

The chain recombines TRBV7-6 with TRBJ1-1; D is possibly TRBD1 (6 bases). Germline values: CDR1 SGHVS, CDR2 FNYEAQ. V was shortened by 4 bases and J by 0 bases, with 12 bases between the two germline ends. The CDR3 is made up of 15 amino acids. The CDR3 nucleotides are TGTGCCAGCAGCTCACAGGGCCTTCTGAACACTGAAGCTTTCTTT. Amino acid sequence: CASSSQGLLNTEAFF.

The chain is built from TRBV11-2 and TRBJ2-1; TRBD2 is a possible D gene (5 bases). Germline assignment: CDR1 SGHAT and CDR2 FQNNGV. This CDR3 has 19 residues. V was pared by 7 bases and J by 0 bases, with 25 bases between. CDR3: CASTIGNGRSRGSYNEQFF. The CDR3 nucleotides read TGTGCCAGCACCATCGGAAACGGACGATCCCGGGGCTCCTACAATGAGCAGTTCTTC.

This chain joins TRBV28 and TRBJ1-5, with a tentative D call TRBD1 (6 bases). V was pared by 6 bases and J by 0 bases, with 12 bases between. This CDR3 is built from 15 residues. Looked up from germline, CDR1 is MDHEN and CDR2 is SYDVKM. CDR3 amino acids: CASSKTGTSNQPQHF. In DNA, the CDR3 is TGTGCCAGCAGCAAGACAGGAACTAGCAATCAGCCCCAGCATTTT.